This TCR beta chain was recorded in a study of a mutant IDH1 vaccine in newly diagnosed glioma. Study-level information: Scheduled for weeks 1, 3, 5, 7, 11, 15, 19 and 23, eight vaccinations were given to patients. Every participant had undergone radiotherapy, temozolomide, or both before, and most underwent both.

Note on this clone: What it binds is not known.

As for time point: week 11, during vaccination. Mutant IDH1 20-mer peptide, at 300 ug, made up each vaccine dose, with topical imiquimod. Donors harbored newly found WHO grade 3 or 4 IDH1-mutant, ATRX-lost astrocytomas. Only in-frame clones appear in the TCRdb table, and some are missing; sequencing was by immunoSEQ multiplex PCR. The top ten hold less than 25% of the sample, which has tens of thousands of clones, 90% seen once. Germline V CDR1 and CDR2: MNHEY, SVGAGI. V lost 6 bases, J lost 4 bases, and 18 bases lay in between. This CDR3 has 15 amino acids. The clonotype comes from a man younger than 30 with glioma. The input for sequencing was PBMCs, taken from a glioma patient whose treatment included an IDH1 peptide vaccine. The gene calls are TRBV6-5 and TRBJ2-5; D is tentatively TRBD1 or TRBD2 (7 bases each). CDR3 nucleotides: TGTGCCAGCAGCCTTTACCAGGGGGGGGTAGAGACCCAGTACTTC. This translates into CASSLYQGGVETQYF.